This TCR beta chain was sequenced in a study of CD8 T cells in ankylosing spondylitis. The TCR beta libraries were generated through quantitative 5'-RACE incorporating molecular barcodes. MiXCR was run by TCRdb on the 5' RACE reads, yielding one entry per CDR3 protein. The sample holds 150,000 to 200,000 distinct CDR3 sequences, about an eighth seen once. The V and J ends lost 7 bases and 4 bases, in that order; junction bases with no gene match: 7. The CDR3 is 13 residues long. The study's findings and limits: Reported data indicate significant enrichment of disease-linked clones within matched ankylosing spondylitis synovial fluid. Earlier authors reported some of these motif variants in reactive arthritis synovial fluid and blood. Fewer than ten highly homologous variants made up a TCR beta motif, and this motif appeared characteristic of ankylosing spondylitis blood.

This clonotype has a handful of counts. Its antigen is not known. The sample comprised blood, either unsorted or a sorted T cell fraction (not recorded which). The chain has TRBV12-3 or TRBV12-4 and TRBJ2-7; the match to TRBD1 covers 7 bases. The source is a female donor with ankylosing spondylitis or in good health (not recorded which). CDR3 loop: CASKSGQRYEQYF. The CDR3, as DNA: TGTGCCAGCAAATCGGGACAGCGATACGAGCAGTACTTC.